These T cell receptor beta chains were read from a single sample in a study of blood T cell repertoires in COVID-19. Sequencing used immunoSEQ multiplex PCR; TCRdb keeps in-frame clones, though not all of them. The sample lists roughly 250,000 clones; 85% to 90% were seen once. The sequenced sample was PBMCs or T cells enriched from blood (not recorded which). Source of these receptors: a woman aged 18-29 years who had recovered from COVID-19. Each CDR3 is given with its conserved first and last residue. The order of the fields is V gene, clone size, CDR3 protein. Clone size appears in some rows only: once, few, many, or a class for an expanded clone.

>TRBV7-9|NA
CASSLGQGSLPSSYNEQFF
>TRBV5-1|NA
CASSLDGMGQGTNQFF
>TRBV5-1|NA
CASSLSGVTINEQFF
>TRBV7-2|NA
CASSTQPVRGTEAFF
>TRBV29-1|NA
CSVAGQGRVGQYF
>TRBV20-1|once
CSASRAGNQPQHF
>TRBV19|NA
CASARDRGYGYTF
>TRBV18|NA
CASSERTGSDTGELFF
>TRBV12-5|NA
CASGLDRLNQGNQPQHF
>TRBV5-1|NA
CASSLIPTSRSSYEQYF
>TRBV5-1|NA
CASSPTGLEQYF
>TRBV19|NA
CASSIDFRGRAAALGETQYF
>TRBV12-2|NA
CASRLHPIDRDGNQPQHF
>TRBV2|NA
CARFEGAAFF
>TRBV27|NA
CASSLSLQGRSPLHF
>TRBV5-4|NA
CASSLDPHTGEQYF
>TRBV5-6|NA
CASSPDTSGAETQYF
>TRBV7-6|NA
CASSLAPGVSEQYF
>TRBV28|NA
CASSRPGHPHSYGYTF
>TRBV5-1|NA
CASSGGTGGTEAFF
>TRBV25-1|NA
CASSEYNRGAGGGGELFF
>TRBV7-4|once
CASSLGDRGHYEQYF
>TRBV7-3|NA
CASSSSGTGGNTEAFF
>TRBV27|NA
CASRSKPRGIPYEQYF
>TRBV5-1|once
CASSLGLEETQYF
>TRBV7-8|NA
CASSLTAGNYGYTF
>TRBV6-5|NA
CASSYSGGWREQYF
>TRBV5-1|NA
CASRWQGATTNEKLFF
>TRBV28|NA
CASSFGQGGYYGYTF
>TRBV28|NA
CASSSILTGEIPYEQYF
>TRBV4-1|few
CASSRLGGANEKLFF
>TRBV4-2|NA
CASSQDGGQADTQYF
>TRBV18|NA
CASSPVRGKESNSPLHF
>TRBV6-5|NA
CASSYRRTGNTEAFF
>TRBV2|NA
CASSVLENQPQHF
>TRBV28|NA
CASSLPRQGAVANYGYTF
>TRBV10-1|NA
CASSEMRGAGNEQFF
>TRBV15|NA
CATSVNRENQPQHF
>TRBV5-6|NA
CASSFPLNNEQFF
>TRBV20-1|once
CSASPVYSPLHF
>TRBV12-5|NA
CASGLSPTLLNEKLFF
>TRBV18|NA
CASSTRTVDEQFF
>TRBV10-3|NA
CAIIGTEGHGGYTF
>TRBV2|few
CASSEVRTTNEKLFF
>TRBV5-4|NA
CASSLIAGVGTGELFF
>TRBV2|NA
CASSAGDTEAFF
>TRBV11-2|once
CASSLKQGNEQYF
>TRBV19|NA
CASSIIASANTGELFF
>TRBV14|NA
CASSLKLSPTEAFF
>TRBV7-9|NA
CASSAQGPNYGYTF
>TRBV5-1|NA
CASSSETGGTYEQYF
>TRBV5-1|NA
CASSLDRGRSSYGYTF